The 12 T cell receptor beta chains listed next were all sequenced from one sample in a study of OX40 agonist ivuxolimab in advanced cancers. Sequencing was performed with immunoSEQ multiplex PCR; in TCRdb, only in-frame clones are kept and a portion is missing. Here the sample spans 60,000 or so clones, 84% being singletons. The sample in question was CD4+ or CD8+ T cells sorted from blood, obtained in a trial of the OX40 agonist ivuxolimab. The source of these receptors is an adult with an advanced solid tumor such as melanoma, head and neck, liver or kidney cancer.

V gene TRBV10-3 combines with J gene TRBJ2-1; 7 bases match TRBD2. Germline CDR1 ENHRY, CDR2 SYGVKD. The CDR3 runs to 13 residues. With V trimmed by 6 bases and J by 3 bases, 2 bases remained unmatched. The CDR3 spells CAISSGGYNEQFF. CDR3 nucleotides: TGTGCCATCAGCTCGGGGGGCTACAATGAGCAGTTCTTC.

The chain joins TRBV30 to TRBJ2-1; either TRBD1 or TRBD2 may fit D (5 bases each). The CDR3 runs 13 residues. V lost 7 bases and J 2 bases, leaving 12 bases between the germline ends. CDR1 is GTSNPN, CDR2 SVGIG, per germline (reference sequence). The CDR3 sequence: CASRDGPYNEQFF. CDR3 DNA sequence: TGTGCCTCTCGGGACGGACCCTACAATGAGCAGTTCTTC.

The chain carries TRBV9 and TRBJ2-2, with D tentatively TRBD2 (6 bases). Between the trimmed V and J ends, which lost 1 base and 4 bases, there was a span of 8 bases. The CDR3 spans 14 residues. From germline, CDR1 is SGDLS and CDR2 YYNGEE. The chain's CDR3 is CASSVIGGTGELFF. The DNA of the CDR3 is TGTGCCAGCAGCGTAATCGGGGGCACCGGGGAGCTGTTTTTT.

The chain has TRBV5-6 and TRBJ2-4, with a possible D match to TRBD1 (5 bases). The V gene lost 0 bases and the J gene lost 6 bases, with 10 bases spanning the gap. In germline, CDR1 is SGHDT, CDR2 YYEEEE. The CDR3 has 14 amino acids. This chain's CDR3 is CASSLASGINIQYF. The CDR3 bases are TGTGCCAGCAGCTTGGCTTCAGGGATAAACATTCAGTACTTC.

The chain links TRBV6-1 to TRBJ2-1; 9 positions agree with TRBD1. With 3 bases clipped from V and 4 bases from J, the junction kept 4 bases outside the gene matches. Germline assignment: CDR1 MNHNS and CDR2 SASEGT. The CDR3 sequence is 15 residues long. In nucleotides, the CDR3 is TGTGCCAGCAGTGATCCGGGACAGGGTTACAATGAGCAGTTCTTC. Translated: CASSDPGQGYNEQFF.

This clone was counted a single time. The V and J genes are TRBV6-9 and TRBJ2-3; D is possibly TRBD1 (6 bases). The CDR3 is 15 amino acids. Germline V CDR1 and CDR2: MNHGY, SVAAGI. V shed 9 bases and J shed 1 base, with 17 bases lying between them. The CDR3 sequence: CARRTDFIRTDTQYF. The CDR3, as DNA: TGTGCCAGGCGGACAGACTTTATCCGCACAGATACGCAGTATTTT.

This clone was observed a few times. The V call is TRBV10-3, the J call TRBJ2-7; D is undetermined. The germline V gene encodes CDR1 ENHRY and CDR2 SYGVKD. V was cut by 2 bases and J by 5 bases, with 4 bases left in between. This CDR3 is 11 amino acids long. CDR3 DNA: TGTGCCATCAGTGAGGAAAACGAGCAGTACTTC. It specifies CAISEENEQYF.

The chain couples TRBV9 to TRBJ1-2; TRBD1 might be the D (5 bases). The CDR3 contains 12 residues. V lost 3 bases and J lost 7, with 10 bases in between. Germline values: CDR1 SGDLS, CDR2 YYNGEE. The CDR3 protein is CASSAGGGGYTF. CDR3 DNA: TGTGCCAGCAGCGCTGGGGGGGGTGGCTACACCTTC.

The V call is TRBV6-1, the J call TRBJ1-2, with 7 bases that match TRBD1. CDR1 and CDR2 (germline): MNHNS, SASEGT. The junction had 10 bases not matched to a gene; V was cut back by 4 bases and J by 2 bases. The CDR3 spans 16 residues. The CDR3 here is CASSGGWGQLNYGYTF. CDR3 sequence (DNA): TGTGCCAGCAGTGGGGGATGGGGACAGCTGAACTATGGCTACACCTTC.

This chain links TRBV4-3 with TRBJ1-1; D uncertain. The CDR3 contains 14 residues. V was clipped by 3 bases and J by 2 bases, with 10 bases between them. Looked up from germline, CDR1 is LGHNA and CDR2 is YSLEER. DNA for the CDR3: TGCGCCAGCAGCCATGGTGCAGCAAACACTGAAGCTTTCTTT. Translating gives CASSHGAANTEAFF.

The rearrangement uses TRBV11-2 and TRBJ1-1, with D perhaps TRBD1 (5 bases). CDR3 length equals 17 residues. CDR1 is SGHAT, CDR2 FQNNGV, per germline. Trimming removed 5 bases at V and 0 bases at J, with 19 bases between. The CDR3 sequence: CASSQSMVLGVNTEAFF. The CDR3, as DNA: TGTGCCAGCAGCCAGTCGATGGTCCTAGGGGTGAACACTGAAGCTTTCTTT. Using reference TRBV11-2 and TRBJ1-1 for the parts outside the CDR3, the full variable domain is EAGVAQSPRYKIIEKRQSVAFWCNPISGHATLYWYQQILGQGPKLLIQFQNNGVVDDSQLPKDRFSAERLKGVDSTLKIQPAKLEDSAVYLCASSQSMVLGVNTEAFFGQGTRLTVV.

The chain joins TRBV30 to TRBJ1-5; D is uncertain. Per the germline V gene, CDR1 is GTSNPN and CDR2 is SVGIG (reference sequence). Trimming removed 0 bases at V and 0 bases at J, with 9 bases between. CDR3 length equals 15 residues. The CDR3 DNA reads as TGTGCCTGGAGTGTGGCGTTAACTAGCAATCAGCCCCAGCATTTT. It encodes CAWSVALTSNQPQHF.